Included here is one TCR beta chain sequence, with context. Its specificity is unknown. The unique tags termed UMIs, each holding a 6-nucleotide sample barcode, were added by means of template switching. Using the 5' RACE reads, TCRdb records one entry per CDR3 protein without DNA. The sample has approximately 400,000 distinct CDR3 sequences. CDR3 size: 17 residues. The germline CDR1 and CDR2 sequences are SEHNR and FQNEAQ (reference sequence). The data were taken from a study of monozygotic twins with inflammatory bowel disease. Study results and limitations: Repertoire similarity matched across concordant and discordant twins, perhaps owing to limited power. Reduced clonotype sharing with other individuals was observed in IBD patients relative to healthy twins, especially with disease activity.

The clonotype was recovered from a human donor with ulcerative colitis or Crohn's disease, or a healthy co-twin of an affected twin (not recorded which). V gene TRBV7-9 combines with J gene TRBJ2-3; absent DNA, TCRdb's TRBD2 call cannot be checked. Sequencing was done on a sample of blood. The CDR3 is CASSGGLAGDSTDTQYF.